Here is one T cell receptor beta chain with its context. Its specificity is unknown. Partitioning of CD4+ cells yielded a CD45RA+ naive subset and a CD45RA-negative memory subset. It was at deep level that the assay was run. Original processing notes: ImmunoSEQ junction-only sequences lacked quality scores, so their filtering differed. Generated by immunoSEQ multiplex PCR, the TCRdb table keeps only in-frame clones and is missing some. That table furnishes V, J and clone size, whereas the DNA furnished D and trimming. The table records some 1.5 million clones, under 99% of them present only once. This entry belongs to a study of shared clonotypes between healthy human individuals. Germline CDR1 and CDR2: SGHVS and FNYEAQ. The CDR3 has 12 residues. Trimming removed 3 bases at V and 5 bases at J, with 7 bases between. Study-wide points: The study sampled only blood, and tissue repertoires likely differ.

Sample: naive CD4+ T cells sorted from blood. Subset defined: CD45RA+ positively selected. The TCR originated in a young man in good health. The rearrangement uses TRBV7-6 and TRBJ1-1, with D uncertain. CDR3 sequence (DNA): TGTGCCAGCAGCTTGACGCCAACTGAAGCTTTCTTT. This translates into CASSLTPTEAFF.